Listed here are 27 T cell receptor beta chains from one sample, sequenced in a study of OX40 agonist ivuxolimab in advanced cancers. Assay used: immunoSEQ multiplex PCR; TCRdb lists only in-frame clones, some missing. The profile shows 30,000 to 45,000 clones, 88% of them singletons. The source material was CD4+ or CD8+ T cells sorted from blood, sampled in a trial of the OX40 agonist ivuxolimab. These receptors came from an adult with an advanced solid tumor such as melanoma, head and neck, liver or kidney cancer.

The chain recombines TRBV7-8 with TRBJ2-1; no definite D call. Per germline, CDR1 SGHVS and CDR2 FQNEAQ. V was pared by 0 bases and J by 4 bases, with 7 bases between. CDR3 length: 14 residues. CDR3 sequence: CASSLAGRYNEQFF. CDR3 DNA: TGTGCCAGCAGCTTAGCGGGCAGGTACAATGAGCAGTTCTTC. Using reference TRBV7-8 and TRBJ2-1 for the parts outside the CDR3, the full variable domain is GAGVSQSPRYKVAKRGQDVALRCDPISGHVSLFWYQQALGQGPEFLTYFQNEAQLDKSGLPSDRFFAERPEGSVSTLKIQRTQQEDSAVYLCASSLAGRYNEQFFGPGTRLTVL.

V is TRBV7-3 and J is TRBJ2-2; 9 bases match TRBD2. V was clipped by 5 bases and J by 0 bases; unmatched bases: 4. CDR3 length: 16 amino acids. CDR1 is SGHTA and CDR2 is FQGTGA in the germline V gene. The chain's CDR3 is CASSLLAGANTGELFF. The CDR3 region has the DNA TGTGCCAGCAGCCTCTTAGCGGGAGCGAACACCGGGGAGCTGTTTTTT.

The gene calls are TRBV7-3 and TRBJ2-3, with D possibly matching TRBD1 (6 bases). Germline loops: CDR1 SGHTA, CDR2 FQGTGA. The CDR3 runs 15 residues. Trimming took 5 bases from V and 1 from J, leaving 13 bases between them. The CDR3 sequence: CASSPTRGGTDTQYF. CDR3 coding DNA: TGTGCCAGCAGCCCGACCAGGGGAGGCACAGATACGCAGTATTTT.

This chain links TRBV19 with TRBJ2-7, with 7 bases fitting TRBD1. V was clipped by 4 bases and J by 6 bases; unmatched bases: 9. In germline, CDR1 is LNHDA, CDR2 SQIVND (reference sequence). The CDR3 loop spans 14 amino acids. The CDR3 coding sequence is TGTGCCAGTAGTACCTCTACAGGGGCCCTCGAGCAGTACTTC. Its protein is CASSTSTGALEQYF.

The V and J genes are TRBV10-3 and TRBJ2-7; 9 positions agree with TRBD1. There are 11 residues in the CDR3. With 9 bases clipped from V and 6 bases from J, the junction kept 3 bases outside the gene matches. Germline CDR1 ENHRY, CDR2 SYGVKD. The CDR3 sequence is CAMGTGREQYF. In nucleotides, the CDR3 is TGTGCCATGGGGACAGGGCGCGAGCAGTACTTC.

The CDR3 DNA follows: TGTGCCAGCAGCCCCCAGACAGGGGCCGGGGCCAACGTCCTGACTTTC. This sequence encodes CASSPQTGAGANVLTF. V gene TRBV9 combines with J gene TRBJ2-6; 8 bases align to TRBD1. After removal of 4 bases from V and 4 bases from J, the junction contained 7 bases not matched to a gene. There are 16 residues in the CDR3. From germline, CDR1 is SGDLS and CDR2 YYNGEE.

The chain uses TRBV10-3 and TRBJ2-7; 12 bases agree with TRBD2. This CDR3 has 13 amino acids. From germline, CDR1 is ENHRY and CDR2 SYGVKD. V was clipped by 6 bases and J by 3 bases; unmatched bases: 0. The CDR3 reads CAIRTSGSYEQYF. DNA of the CDR3: TGTGCCATCAGGACTAGCGGGAGCTACGAGCAGTACTTC.

V and J are TRBV5-1 and TRBJ2-1; TRBD2 might be the D (6 bases). Trimming took 4 bases from V and 7 from J, leaving 15 bases between them. This CDR3 is 14 amino acids long. The germline CDR1 and CDR2 sequences are SGHRS and YFSETQ. The CDR3 region is CASSGGTPGNEQFF. The CDR3 DNA follows: TGCGCCAGCAGCGGCGGGACCCCTGGGAATGAGCAGTTCTTC. Full variable domain (remainder filled in from reference TRBV5-1 and TRBJ2-1): KAGVTQTPRYLIKTRGQQVTLSCSPISGHRSVSWYQQTPGQGLQFLFEYFSETQRNKGNFPGRFSGRQFSNSRSEMNVSTLELGDSALYLCASSGGTPGNEQFFGPGTRLTVL.

The CDR3 loop reads CASSFRGLALGSNIQYF. The DNA of the CDR3 is TGTGCCAGCAGTTTTCGGGGGCTCGCGTTGGGTAGTAACATTCAGTACTTC. The chain couples TRBV28 to TRBJ2-4, with D perhaps matching TRBD1 or TRBD2 (6 bases each). Germline V gene sequence: CDR1 MDHEN, CDR2 SYDVKM. The CDR3 sequence is 17 residues long. Deletions cut 3 bases from V and 7 bases from J, with 22 bases between.

V is TRBV15 and J is TRBJ2-2; D not certain. The germline CDR1 and CDR2 sequences are LNHNV and YYDKDF (reference sequence). V lost 0 bases, J lost 6 bases, and 8 bases lay in between. The CDR3 runs to 14 residues. The CDR3 sequence is CATSRDGWAGELFF. CDR3 DNA: TGTGCCACCAGCAGAGATGGGTGGGCCGGGGAGCTGTTTTTT. Based on the CDR3 plus reference TRBV15 and TRBJ2-2, the full variable domain is DAMVIQNPRYQVTQFGKPVTLSCSQTLNHNVMYWYQQKSSQAPKLLFHYYDKDFNNEADTPDNFQSRRPNTSFCFLDIRSPGLGDTAMYLCATSRDGWAGELFFGEGSRLTVL.

For this clone: Germline is not matched at one junction end, which may reflect a read error. This chain joins TRBV15 and TRBJ2-7; TRBD2 aligns across 14 bases. Germline CDR1 and CDR2: LNHNV and YYDKDF (reference sequence). CDR3 length equals 14 residues. The CDR3 DNA reads TGTGCCACCAGCAGTGGGGGACTAGCGGGAGCGATGAGCTTC. Protein sequence: CATSSGGLAGAMSF.

This clone was observed a handful of times. The chain employs TRBV7-6 and TRBJ1-2; D unresolved. Germline values: CDR1 SGHVS, CDR2 FNYEAQ. The length of the CDR3 is 13 residues. V shed 5 bases and J shed 3 bases, with 10 bases lying between them. CDR3 coding DNA: TGTGCCAGCAGCCCGACGCTTTACTATGGCTACACCTTC. This translates into CASSPTLYYGYTF.

The chain has TRBV12-5 and TRBJ2-6; either TRBD1 or TRBD2 may fit D (5 bases each). Germline-derived CDR1 and CDR2 are LGHNT and FRNRAP. V lost 5 bases and J lost 5, with 22 bases in between. This CDR3 has 18 residues. The CDR3 is CASGGGGAGQSRANVLTF. The CDR3 coding sequence is TGTGCTAGTGGTGGAGGAGGTGCAGGACAAAGTCGGGCCAACGTCCTGACTTTC.

The gene calls are TRBV20-1 and TRBJ2-1; D remains unclear. Deletions cut 3 bases from V and 10 bases from J, with 10 bases between. Looked up from germline, CDR1 is DFQATT and CDR2 is SNEGSKA (reference sequence). The CDR3 has 11 residues. The CDR3 spells CSASSGREQFF. CDR3 coding DNA: TGCAGTGCTAGTTCTGGGCGGGAGCAGTTCTTC.

J is TRBJ2-7 and V is TRBV10-1; 10 nucleotides agree with TRBD2. Germline lookup yields CDR1 WNHNN and CDR2 SYGVQD (reference sequence). This CDR3 spans 17 amino acids. V dropped 2 bases and J dropped 3; count of bases not matched to a gene: 10. In nucleotides, the CDR3 is TGCGCCAGCAGTGAGACAGCCTCTAGCGGGGGAAACTACGAGCAGTACTTC. Its translation: CASSETASSGGNYEQYF.

V usage is TRBV11-2 and J usage is TRBJ1-3, with TRBD1 as a possible D gene (5 bases). This CDR3 has 16 amino acids. Trimming cost V 1 base and J 1 base, with 11 bases left between them. The germline V gene encodes CDR1 SGHAT and CDR2 FQNNGV. The CDR3 loop reads CASSLARGASGNTIYF. The CDR3 DNA sequence: TGTGCCAGCAGCTTAGCTAGGGGCGCTTCTGGAAACACCATATATTTT.

V usage is TRBV7-2 and J usage is TRBJ2-5; possible D gene TRBD2, 6 bases. The CDR3 is made up of 16 amino acids. The V gene lost 3 bases and the J gene lost 5 bases, with 19 bases spanning the gap. The V gene's germline CDR1 is SGHTA and CDR2 FQGNSA. Here the CDR3 reads CASSFRSGRLMETQYF. Written as DNA, the CDR3 is TGTGCCAGCAGCTTCCGTAGCGGCAGGCTAATGGAGACCCAGTACTTC.

This chain connects TRBV2 to TRBJ2-5; D unclear. CDR3 length: 14 residues. V dropped 1 base and J dropped 7 bases, with 13 bases sitting between them. The germline CDR1 and CDR2 sequences are SNHLY and FYNNEI. The CDR3 DNA sequence: TGTGCCAGCAGTGAAGGGCGACCATCATGGACCCAGTACTTC. Its translation is CASSEGRPSWTQYF. The variable domain in full, completed from reference TRBV2 and TRBJ2-5, reads EPEVTQTPSHQVTQMGQEVILRCVPISNHLYFYWYRQILGQKVEFLVSFYNNEISEKSEIFDDQFSVERPDGSNFTLKIRSTKLEDSAMYFCASSEGRPSWTQYFGPGTRLLVL.

The chain links TRBV19 to TRBJ1-2, with a tentative D call TRBD1 (6 bases). V was trimmed by 6 bases and J by 3 bases, leaving 11 bases between them. Germline V gene data show CDR1 as LNHDA and CDR2 as SQIVND (reference sequence). The CDR3 length is 13 residues. The CDR3 sequence is CASSQGTDYGYTF. In DNA form, the CDR3 reads TGTGCCAGTAGCCAGGGGACTGACTATGGCTACACCTTC.

The chain is built from TRBV27 and TRBJ1-5; the D is unclear. CDR3 size: 15 residues. V lost 2 bases to trimming and J lost 4 bases, with 12 bases between them. The germline gives CDR1 MNHEY, CDR2 SMNVEV (reference sequence). The CDR3 nucleotides read TGTGCCAGCAGTTTAAACCGGGAGGGAAATCAGCCCCAGCATTTT. Protein: CASSLNREGNQPQHF.

This chain uses TRBV13 with TRBJ1-1, with D hard to call. There are 15 residues in the CDR3. Trimming cost V 5 bases and J 5 bases, with 18 bases left between them. From germline, CDR1 is PRHDT and CDR2 FYEKMQ (reference sequence). The CDR3, as DNA: TGTGCCAGCAGCCCGTCTAAGATAAGGTCTACTGAAGCTTTCTTT. This encodes CASSPSKIRSTEAFF.

This clone was seen more than once but under ten times. The chain links TRBV5-5 to TRBJ2-5; a weak D match, TRBD1 (6 bases). CDR1 is SGHKS, CDR2 YYEKEE, per germline (reference sequence). The CDR3 length is 16 residues. The V end lost 1 base, the J end lost 2 bases, and 15 bases lay between the germline ends. In nucleotides, the CDR3 is TGTGCCAGCAGCTTGTATGGGGTGACAGGTCAAGAGACCCAGTACTTC. Protein: CASSLYGVTGQETQYF.

V gene TRBV28 combines with J gene TRBJ1-4, with D unresolved. CDR3 length: 14 amino acids. V gave up 3 bases and J gave up 1 base, with 6 bases separating them. Germline V gene lookup returns CDR1 MDHEN and CDR2 SYDVKM. The CDR3: CASSLQETNEKLFF. The CDR3 nucleotides are TGTGCCAGCAGTTTGCAGGAAACTAATGAAAAACTGTTTTTT.

The CDR3: CASSLVPGSGANVLTF. CDR3 bases: TGTGCCAGCAGCTTAGTTCCGGGATCTGGGGCCAACGTCCTGACTTTC. The chain is built from TRBV7-8 and TRBJ2-6; perhaps TRBD2 as D (5 bases). CDR3 length: 16 residues. V dropped 1 base and J dropped 1 base, with 8 bases sitting between them. The germline V gene has CDR1 SGHVS and CDR2 FQNEAQ. Combining the CDR3 with reference TRBV7-8 and TRBJ2-6 gives the whole variable domain GAGVSQSPRYKVAKRGQDVALRCDPISGHVSLFWYQQALGQGPEFLTYFQNEAQLDKSGLPSDRFFAERPEGSVSTLKIQRTQQEDSAVYLCASSLVPGSGANVLTFGAGSRLTVL.

This clone appeared a single time. This chain joins TRBV30 and TRBJ2-4; perhaps D is TRBD1 or TRBD2 (5 bases each). CDR1 is GTSNPN, CDR2 SVGIG, per germline (reference sequence). Trimming took off 4 bases at V and 3 bases at J, with 16 bases between the two ends. The CDR3 is 15 amino acids. The chain's CDR3 is CAWNEGQKLKNIQYF. The CDR3, as DNA: TGTGCCTGGAATGAGGGGCAAAAACTCAAAAACATTCAGTACTTC.

The V and J genes are TRBV6-1 and TRBJ2-5; tentatively, D is TRBD2 (5 bases). This CDR3 contains 15 residues. V was clipped by 1 base and J by 2 bases, with 11 bases between them. Germline CDR1 reads MNHNS; CDR2 reads SASEGT. The CDR3 sequence is CASSEVASRQETQYF. The CDR3 DNA reads TGTGCCAGCAGTGAAGTGGCTAGCAGGCAAGAGACCCAGTACTTC.

This clone turned up a few times. CDR3 coding DNA: TGTGCCAGCAGCCTCGGGGCTTCATACGAGCAGTACTTC. It translates to CASSLGASYEQYF. The V gene is TRBV4-2, the J gene TRBJ2-7, with D tentatively TRBD1 or TRBD2 (5 bases each). Deletions cut 4 bases from V and 4 bases from J, with 11 bases between. The V gene's germline CDR1 is LGHNA and CDR2 YNFKEQ. This CDR3 region has 13 residues.